The rows below give T cell receptor beta chains drawn from one sample of a study of PD-1 blockade in classical Hodgkin lymphoma. The data were produced by immunoSEQ multiplex PCR, yet TCRdb's version contains in-frame clones alone and is incomplete. The sample shows around 25,000 clones, roughly 76% of them seen only once. This specimen consisted of CD4+ T cells from blood, obtained before the fourth cycle of nivolumab. The receptors originated from a human donor with classical Hodgkin lymphoma. CDR3s include the opening cysteine and the closing phenylalanine or tryptophan. Each record gives: D gene, clone size, V gene, J gene, CDR3 DNA, CDR3 protein. The D gene is left open where the match is weak. Size values are once, few and many counts, or a class for expanded clones, and some rows have none.

NA	once	TRBV7-3	TRBJ1-1	TGTGCCAGCAGCTCGGGACCGAACACTGAAGCTTTCTTT	CASSSGPNTEAFF
NA	NA	TRBV29-1	TRBJ1-1	TGCAGCGTTGTAACATATGTGCAGAACACTGAAGCTTTCTTT	CSVVTYVQNTEAFF
TRBD2	once	TRBV4-3	TRBJ2-7	TGCGCCAGCAGCCAAGATTGGCGGGGGGGCTCCGAGCAGTACTTC	CASSQDWRGGSEQYF
NA	NA	TRBV9	TRBJ2-7	TGTGCCAGCAGCGTAGATTCGGGACTGATCTACGAGCAGTACTTC	CASSVDSGLIYEQYF
TRBD1	NA	TRBV28	TRBJ1-2	TGTGCCAGCAGTTTTCGGGACAGTCGGGGCTACACCTTC	CASSFRDSRGYTF
NA	few	TRBV11-2	TRBJ1-3	TGTGCCAGCAGCTTATCTTCCAGGGGACAAGACACCATATATTTT	CASSLSSRGQDTIYF
NA	few	TRBV2	TRBJ1-5	TGTGCCAGCCGGGACCGCGTGGGGGAGCCCCAGCATTTT	CASRDRVGEPQHF
NA	NA	TRBV6-1	TRBJ2-3	TGTGCCAGCAGTGAATGGGGGATACTCACAGATACGCAGTATTTT	CASSEWGILTDTQYF
NA	NA	TRBV5-1	TRBJ2-5	TGCGCCAGCAGCTCCGGACAGCTCCAAGAGACCCAGTACTTC	CASSSGQLQETQYF
NA	NA	TRBV25-1	TRBJ2-7	TGTGCCAGCAGTGAACAGAAAGGGGAGCAGTACTTC	CASSEQKGEQYF
TRBD1	NA	TRBV4-2	TRBJ1-5	TGTGCCAGCAGCCAAGCCTTAGGACAGGGGCCCAATCAGCCCCAGCATTTT	CASSQALGQGPNQPQHF
NA	NA	TRBV28	TRBJ2-1	TGTGCCAGCAGGGCTGTGGGCCTGTACAATGAGCAGTTCTTC	CASRAVGLYNEQFF
TRBD2	NA	TRBV7-2	TRBJ2-1	TGTGCCAGCAGCTCTAGCGGGGGGGCCTACAATGAGCAGTTCTTC	CASSSSGGAYNEQFF
NA	once	TRBV7-2	TRBJ2-7	TGTGCCAGCAGCTTAGTGGGAAGAGGGGCCTACGAGCAGTACTTC	CASSLVGRGAYEQYF
TRBD2	NA	TRBV7-3	TRBJ2-5	TGTGCCAGCAGCTTGACTAGCGGGGAGACCCAGTACTTC	CASSLTSGETQYF
TRBD1	once	TRBV6-6	TRBJ1-4	TGTGCCAGCAGCCTAACCTGGACAGGGGAGGAAAAACTGTTTTTT	CASSLTWTGEEKLFF
TRBD1	NA	TRBV28	TRBJ2-2	TGTGCCAGCATCCGGGACAGGGTGAACACCGGGGAGCTGTTTTTT	CASIRDRVNTGELFF
NA	NA	TRBV6-6	TRBJ2-7	TGTGCCAGCAGTTACTCGACAGTTGTGACCTACGAGCAGTACTTC	CASSYSTVVTYEQYF
NA	few	TRBV19	TRBJ1-2	TGTGCCAGTAGTACCCCGGGACGAAATGGCTACACCTTC	CASSTPGRNGYTF
NA	NA	TRBV19	TRBJ2-7	TGTGCCAGTAGTGGAGCAGGTGCGTTCGCCGAGCAGTACTTC	CASSGAGAFAEQYF
TRBD1	NA	TRBV7-9	TRBJ1-2	TGTGCCAGCAGCTCGTTCAGTGGGACAGTGGGATCGCACGGCTACACCTTC	CASSSFSGTVGSHGYTF
NA	NA	TRBV18	TRBJ1-1	TGTGCCAGCTCACCACGCACAGTCACTGAAGCTTTCTTT	CASSPRTVTEAFF
TRBD2	NA	TRBV5-8	TRBJ2-5	TGTGCCAGCAGCTTGGGAGAGGCTAGCGGGTCTGAGACCCAGTACTTC	CASSLGEASGSETQYF
TRBD1	NA	TRBV18	TRBJ2-3	TGTGCCAGCTCACCGATGGGACAGGGGGTAGATACGCAGTATTTT	CASSPMGQGVDTQYF
NA	NA	TRBV4-3	TRBJ2-5	TGCGCCAGCAGCCAGTCAGGGGGGGCGGAGACCCAGTACTTC	CASSQSGGAETQYF
NA	NA	TRBV7-9	TRBJ2-2	TGTGCCAGCAGCCCCGTCCCGGCCGGGGCGGACACCGGGGAGCTGTTTTTT	CASSPVPAGADTGELFF
NA	NA	TRBV7-6	TRBJ2-7	TGTGCCAGCAGCTTAGCGCGCGAGCAGTACTTC	CASSLAREQYF
NA	NA	TRBV27	TRBJ2-3	TGTGCCAGCAGCACCAGGGGGGGGGCAGGGACAGATACGCAGTATTTT	CASSTRGGAGTDTQYF
NA	NA	TRBV6-1	TRBJ1-2	TGTGCCAGCAGTGAAGACTACTGGGCAGGGACCAACTATGGCTACACCTTC	CASSEDYWAGTNYGYTF
TRBD1	NA	TRBV5-1	TRBJ2-6	TGCGCCAGCAGCTCCGCAGGGACAGGGGCCTCTGGGGCCAACGTCCTGACTTTC	CASSSAGTGASGANVLTF
NA	NA	TRBV5-1	TRBJ1-2	TGCGCCAGCAGCCCGACAGCAAACTATGGCTACACCTTC	CASSPTANYGYTF
TRBD1	NA	TRBV10-3	TRBJ1-2	TGTGCCATCAGCGGACAGGGGGCTTGGGGCTACACCTTC	CAISGQGAWGYTF
TRBD1	NA	TRBV7-9	TRBJ1-1	TGTGCCAGCAGCCGGGACAGTTCCGGGATTCCGACCACTGAAGCTTTCTTT	CASSRDSSGIPTTEAFF
TRBD1	NA	TRBV15	TRBJ1-2	TGTGCCACCAGCAGATACAGGGGGAATGGCTACACCTTC	CATSRYRGNGYTF
TRBD1	NA	TRBV30	TRBJ1-3	TGTGCCTGGACCTCGACAGGGGCTGGAAACACCATATATTTT	CAWTSTGAGNTIYF
NA	few	TRBV7-2	TRBJ2-5	TGTGCCAGCAGCGCCGGACTATTCCGCGAGACCCAGTACTTC	CASSAGLFRETQYF
NA	few	TRBV14	TRBJ1-1	TGTGCCAGCAGCCAAGCGTACTCAGGGAACACTGAAGCTTTCTTT	CASSQAYSGNTEAFF
NA	NA	TRBV5-5	TRBJ1-6	TGTGCCAGCAGCTTGGGAGATAGCTCCTATAATTCACCCCTCCACTTT	CASSLGDSSYNSPLHF
TRBD1	NA	TRBV18	TRBJ1-2	TGTGCCAGCTCAGCTCGGGGAGGGGGCGACGGCTACACCTTC	CASSARGGGDGYTF
NA	few	TRBV7-2	TRBJ2-3	TGTGCCAGCAGCTTCCCTAACACAGATACGCAGTATTTT	CASSFPNTDTQYF
TRBD1	NA	TRBV7-8	TRBJ1-6	TGTGCCAGCAGCTCCTTGGACAGGGGTAATTCACCCCTCCACTTT	CASSSLDRGNSPLHF
TRBD1	NA	TRBV18	TRBJ2-7	TGTGCCAGCTCACCGGGACAGGCCCACTCCTACGAGCAGTACTTC	CASSPGQAHSYEQYF
TRBD1	NA	TRBV5-4	TRBJ1-2	TGTGCCAGCAGCGCGGCCCGACAGGGGGTCGGTGGCTACACCTTC	CASSAARQGVGGYTF